The 28 T cell receptor beta chains in this list originate from one sample, sequenced in a study of CD8 T cells in Susac syndrome. Random hexamers were used to reverse transcribe an amount of about 0.45 to 1 ug RNA. TCRdb re-called the immunoSEQ multiplex PCR reads through MiXCR, storing one row per CDR3 protein. In the table there are approximately 190,000 distinct CDR3 sequences, roughly 94% of which are singletons. What was sequenced was CD8+ T cells from PBMCs. The receptors originated from a human donor with Susac syndrome.

This sequence joins TRBV5-4 and TRBJ2-7; 8 nucleotides line up with TRBD2. The length of the CDR3 is 16 residues. After removal of 4 bases from V and 6 bases from J, the junction contained 15 bases not matched to a gene. Germline V gives CDR1 SGHNT, CDR2 YYREEE (reference sequence). The CDR3 nucleotides are TGTGCCAGCAGCATGGGACTAGAGGGGCTAGATGGCGAGCAGTACTTC. This encodes CASSMGLEGLDGEQYF.

The chain is built from TRBV20-1 and TRBJ1-3; the D gene is possibly TRBD1 (6 bases). The CDR3 contains 16 residues. V shed 6 bases and J shed 0 bases, with 18 bases lying between them. CDR1 is DFQATT, CDR2 SNEGSKA, per germline (reference sequence). CDR3 nucleotides: TGCAGTGCACACCGGGGGGGACACCACTCTGGAAACACCATATATTTT. Its translation: CSAHRGGHHSGNTIYF.

The rearrangement joins TRBV12-3 or TRBV12-4 to TRBJ2-5; tentative D call: TRBD1 (6 bases). V gave up 3 bases and J gave up 1 base, with 12 bases separating them. The CDR3 totals 15 residues. The DNA for the CDR3 is TGTGCCAGCAGTTTCGGGACACTTTTCCAAGAGACCCAGTACTTC. Encoded protein: CASSFGTLFQETQYF.

This rearrangement joins TRBV6-5 to TRBJ2-2, with 8 bases fitting TRBD2. The length of the CDR3 is 17 residues. Germline values: CDR1 MNHEY, CDR2 SVGAGI. Unmatched junction bases numbered 8, after V lost 3 bases and J lost 2 bases. This chain's CDR3 is CASSYQLTSGNTGELFF. In nucleotides, the CDR3 is TGTGCCAGCAGTTATCAGCTCACTAGCGGAAACACCGGGGAGCTGTTTTTT.

The chain couples TRBV7-9 to TRBJ1-2, with a possible D match to TRBD1 (5 bases). V was pared by 5 bases and J by 6 bases, with 28 bases between. The CDR3 is 18 amino acids. CDR1 and CDR2 (germline): SEHNR, FQNEAQ (reference sequence). The CDR3 coding sequence is TGTGCCAGCAGCCCAGCGGGACGCCTCATATATTCTGGGGATGGCTACACCTTC. Amino acid sequence: CASSPAGRLIYSGDGYTF.

The chain joins TRBV4-1 to TRBJ2-7; TRBD1 matches 7 bases. The CDR3 has 14 residues. The V and J ends lost 5 bases and 7 bases, in that order; junction bases with no gene match: 11. Per the germline V gene, CDR1 is MGHRA and CDR2 is YSYEKL. The chain's CDR3 is CASSLGTGDREQYF. CDR3 nucleotide sequence: TGCGCCAGCAGCTTGGGAACAGGGGATCGTGAGCAGTACTTC.

The chain joins TRBV14 to TRBJ2-1; 10 bases line up with TRBD2. Germline CDR1 reads SGHDN; CDR2 reads FVKESK. This CDR3 is built from 16 residues. With 2 bases clipped from V and 8 bases from J, the junction kept 9 bases outside the gene matches. The CDR3 DNA reads as TGTGCCAGCAGCCAATTGCAGCGGGAGGGCCGGCATGAGCAGTTCTTC. It translates to CASSQLQREGRHEQFF. Supplemented by reference TRBV14 and TRBJ2-1, the full variable domain reads EAGVTQFPSHSVIEKGQTVTLRCDPISGHDNLYWYRRVMGKEIKFLLHFVKESKQDESGMPNNRFLAERTGGTYSTLKVQPAELEDSGVYFCASSQLQREGRHEQFFGPGTRLTVL.

The chain carries TRBV7-9 and TRBJ2-1, with D possibly called TRBD1 or TRBD2 (5 bases each). The germline CDR1 and CDR2 sequences are SEHNR and FQNEAQ (reference sequence). The CDR3 covers 12 residues. Trimming shortened V by 7 bases and J by 8 bases, and 12 bases separated the two germline ends. As DNA, the CDR3 is TGTGCCAGCAACACCCGGGGCCATGAGCAGTTCTTC. This codes for CASNTRGHEQFF.

The chain couples TRBV11-2 to TRBJ2-4; no clear D gene. Trimming removed 0 bases from V and 0 bases from J, with 6 bases in between. This CDR3 contains 15 residues. Germline CDR1 is SGHAT and CDR2 is FQNNGV. In DNA form, the CDR3 reads TGTGCCAGCAGCTTAGACACTCTAGCCAAAAACATTCAGTACTTC. This encodes CASSLDTLAKNIQYF.

The chain uses TRBV7-2 and TRBJ2-1, with TRBD1 identical over 7 bases. CDR3 length equals 13 residues. The V gene's germline CDR1 is SGHTA and CDR2 FQGNSA. V shed 6 bases and J 8 bases; nucleotides not matched to a gene: 7. CDR3 amino acids: CASRPDRADEQFF. The DNA for the CDR3 is TGTGCCAGCAGACCTGACAGGGCGGATGAGCAGTTCTTC.

The J gene is TRBJ2-5, the V gene TRBV6-5, with a weak D call TRBD2 (6 bases). Trimming stripped 4 bases from V and 1 base from J, with 10 bases between. This CDR3 has 14 residues. Germline CDR1 reads MNHEY; CDR2 reads SVGAGI. The CDR3 spells CASSSSALQETQYF. In DNA form, the CDR3 reads TGTGCCAGCAGTTCTAGCGCACTCCAAGAGACCCAGTACTTC.

The chain uses TRBV5-1 and TRBJ2-1; 9 nucleotides agree with TRBD1. There are 17 residues in the CDR3. Germline V gene data show CDR1 as SGHRS and CDR2 as YFSETQ. After removal of 0 bases from V and 5 bases from J, the junction contained 9 bases not matched to a gene. The CDR3 DNA reads TGCGCCAGCAGCTTGGACCCGTCCGGGACAGGGAACAATGAGCAGTTCTTC. Its protein is CASSLDPSGTGNNEQFF.

The rearrangement joins TRBV9 to TRBJ2-7; TRBD2 agrees at 10 bases. CDR3 length: 13 residues. Germline CDR1 is SGDLS and CDR2 is YYNGEE. Trimming removed 4 bases from V and 5 bases from J; junction bases left unmatched: 3. This CDR3 reads CASSTGTSDEQYF. As DNA, the CDR3 is TGTGCCAGCAGCACCGGGACTAGCGACGAGCAGTACTTC.

This chain connects TRBV30 to TRBJ1-2; D gene uncertain. Trimming shortened V by 0 bases and J by 11 bases, and 10 bases separated the two germline ends. Germline lookup yields CDR1 GTSNPN and CDR2 SVGIG (reference sequence). There are 11 residues in the CDR3. The CDR3 nucleotides are TGTGCCTGGAGTGTCTATCAACGGTACACCTTC. Translated, it gives CAWSVYQRYTF.

This rearrangement joins TRBV19 to TRBJ2-7; D may be TRBD2 (6 bases). The CDR3 is made up of 14 amino acids. V lost 1 base, J lost 3 bases, and 10 bases lay in between. Germline V gene lookup returns CDR1 LNHDA and CDR2 SQIVND (reference sequence). The CDR3 region has the DNA TGTGCCAGTAGTATAGGTAGCGGATTCTACGAGCAGTACTTC. Translating gives CASSIGSGFYEQYF.

The chain combines TRBV7-3 with TRBJ1-5; 7 nucleotides agree with TRBD1. CDR3 length: 20 amino acids. Trimming took 1 base from V and 3 from J; bases not matched to a gene: 18. CDR1 and CDR2 (germline): SGHTA, FQGTGA. DNA for the CDR3: TGTGCCAGCAGCTTAAAATCCCGACCAGACAACAGGGGCTACAATCAGCCCCAGCATTTT. Residues: CASSLKSRPDNRGYNQPQHF.

The DNA of the CDR3 is TGTGCCAGCAGGGGGACAGGGGGCAGGAATGAGCAGTTCTTC. Amino acids: CASRGTGGRNEQFF. The rearrangement links TRBV27 to TRBJ2-1; 12 bases line up with TRBD1. The germline gives CDR1 MNHEY, CDR2 SMNVEV (reference sequence). The CDR3 spans 14 residues. The trim removed 6 bases at V and 7 bases at J, leaving 4 bases unmatched.

V usage is TRBV9 and J usage is TRBJ2-7; possible D gene TRBD2, 6 bases. The length of the CDR3 is 15 residues. V dropped 0 bases and J dropped 6 bases, with 16 bases sitting between them. Germline V gene lookup returns CDR1 SGDLS and CDR2 YYNGEE. CDR3 coding DNA: TGTGCCAGCAGCGTAGAGGGACTCGCCACGGGCGAGCAGTACTTC. This codes for CASSVEGLATGEQYF.

The chain combines TRBV14 with TRBJ2-3, with TRBD2 identical over 9 bases. CDR3 length equals 18 residues. Germline CDR1 reads SGHDN; CDR2 reads FVKESK. Losses at the gene ends were 1 base for V and 4 bases for J; bases not matched to a gene: 12. CDR3 residues: CASSQGVGAGGHADTQYF. CDR3 in DNA: TGTGCCAGCAGCCAAGGAGTGGGAGCGGGGGGCCACGCAGATACGCAGTATTTT.

The chain combines TRBV28 with TRBJ2-7; D call uncertain. The CDR3 spans 12 residues. V was clipped by 5 bases and J by 2 bases, with 7 bases between them. The germline CDR1 and CDR2 sequences are MDHEN and SYDVKM. Here the CDR3 reads CASSEITYEQYF. The CDR3 DNA is TGTGCCAGCAGTGAAATCACCTACGAGCAGTACTTC.

This clonotype was detected only once. The J gene is TRBJ2-1, the V gene TRBV7-9, with D unclear. This CDR3 spans 13 amino acids. In germline, CDR1 is SEHNR, CDR2 FQNEAQ (reference sequence). Trimming pared 1 base from V and 5 bases from J, leaving 6 bases between. The CDR3, as DNA: TGTGCCAGCAGCTTAGGGGCAGACAATGAGCAGTTCTTC. Its protein product is CASSLGADNEQFF.

The chain combines TRBV6-6 with TRBJ2-3, with D possibly being TRBD2 (5 bases). CDR3 size: 13 residues. Germline CDR1 is MNHNY and CDR2 is SVGAGI (reference sequence). V lost 7 bases and J 2 bases, leaving 10 bases between the germline ends. The DNA of the CDR3 is TGTGCCAGCACAAGACTAATCACAGATACGCAGTATTTT. It specifies CASTRLITDTQYF.

This rearrangement joins TRBV20-1 to TRBJ1-4; no firm D call. Germline V lookup: CDR1 DFQATT, CDR2 SNEGSKA (reference sequence). V lost 4 bases, J lost 10 bases, and 10 bases lay in between. There are 11 residues in the CDR3. The CDR3 bases are TGCAGTGCTAAAAGCGGAGGAAAACTGTTTTTT. Translating gives CSAKSGGKLFF.

The genes are TRBV29-1 and TRBJ1-1; D gene uncertain. V lost 0 bases and J 3 bases, leaving 26 bases between the germline ends. Germline CDR1 and CDR2: SQVTM and ANQGSEA. This CDR3 spans 19 amino acids. This chain's CDR3 is CSVEDLWTQDQSEYTEAFF. Here the CDR3 DNA reads TGCAGCGTTGAAGACCTTTGGACCCAGGACCAATCTGAATACACTGAAGCTTTCTTT.

The V gene is TRBV10-2, the J gene TRBJ2-3; D gene unclear. V dropped 0 bases and J dropped 2 bases, with 9 bases sitting between them. The CDR3 length is 15 residues. Germline CDR1 is WSHSY and CDR2 is SAAADI. The CDR3 nucleotides read TGCGCCAGCAGTGAGTCGAGCCCGTTCACAGATACGCAGTATTTT. It encodes CASSESSPFTDTQYF.

The chain uses TRBV7-9 and TRBJ1-5; D is uncertain. V lost 5 bases to trimming and J lost 7 bases, with 9 bases between them. Germline V gene sequence: CDR1 SEHNR, CDR2 FQNEAQ (reference sequence). This CDR3 has 12 amino acids. The CDR3 sequence is CASSHSGQPQHF. CDR3 nucleotides: TGTGCCAGCAGCCACTCGGGGCAGCCCCAGCATTTT.

The genes are TRBV5-6 and TRBJ2-7, with D possibly TRBD1 on 6 matching bases. Germline V gene data show CDR1 as SGHDT and CDR2 as YYEEEE. The V gene lost 4 bases and the J gene lost 0 bases, with 8 bases spanning the gap. The length of the CDR3 is 13 residues. The CDR3 nucleotides read TGTGCCAGCAGCGGGGGCAACTCCTACGAGCAGTACTTC. Protein: CASSGGNSYEQYF. The entire variable domain, with the rest obtained from reference TRBV5-6 and TRBJ2-7, is as follows: DAGVTQSPTHLIKTRGQQVTLRCSPKSGHDTVSWYQQALGQGPQFIFQYYEEEERQRGNFPDRFSGHQFPNYSSELNVNALLLGDSALYLCASSGGNSYEQYFGPGTRLTVT.

The rearrangement uses TRBV7-3 and TRBJ2-2; TRBD1 is a possible D gene (6 bases). Trimming stripped 2 bases from V and 2 bases from J, with 9 bases between. From germline, CDR1 is SGHTA and CDR2 FQGTGA. The CDR3 has 15 residues. In DNA, the CDR3 is TGTGCCAGCAGCTTATCGGGACAAAACACCGGGGAGCTGTTTTTT. Translation: CASSLSGQNTGELFF.